One sample yielded the 12 T cell receptor beta chains listed below, sequenced in a study of T cell repertoires and Cas9 in healthy adults (dated by TCRdb to 2017 to 2018). The library was generated by the immunoSEQ multiplex PCR assay. TCRdb's version of the immuneACCESS table is confined to in-frame rearrangements and falls short of the full clone set. An unresolved V gene accounts for under half of the shortfall where checked; the remainder is of unknown origin. The sample table lists over 20,000 clones, about 89% of them with a count of one. The leading ten clones occupy around 1.5% of the sample. The sample was CD4+ effector T cells (CD127+, CD25-, CD137-, CD154-) from PBMCs; culture status not recorded. All receptors come from a human donor in good health.

This rearrangement joins TRBV19 to TRBJ1-2; 7 bases agree with TRBD1. J was trimmed by 8 bases and V by 4 bases; bases with no gene match: 10. CDR1 LNHDA and CDR2 SQIVND come from the germline V gene (reference sequence). CDR3 length: 14 amino acids. The CDR3 region is CASSTLTGEGGYTF. The CDR3 DNA follows: TGTGCCAGTAGTACCCTAACAGGGGAGGGCGGCTACACCTTC. Full variable domain (outside the CDR3, taken from reference TRBV19 and TRBJ1-2): DGGITQSPKYLFRKEGQNVTLSCEQNLNHDAMYWYRQDPGQGLRLIYYSQIVNDFQKGDIAEGYSVSREKKESFPLTVTSAQKNPTAFYLCASSTLTGEGGYTFGSGTRLTVV.

The chain recombines TRBV6-1 with TRBJ2-1; weak D call: TRBD2 (6 bases). The CDR3 has 13 residues. V was shortened by 6 bases and J by 5 bases, with 11 bases between the two germline ends. Per germline, CDR1 MNHNS and CDR2 SASEGT. CDR3 amino acids: CASRGGGDNEQFF. CDR3 DNA: TGTGCCAGCAGGGGGGGAGGAGACAATGAGCAGTTCTTC.

This clone has just a few counts. The rearrangement uses TRBV18 and TRBJ2-1, with TRBD2 identical over 9 bases. V gave up 2 bases and J gave up 1 base; unmatched junction bases: 0. The CDR3 totals 15 residues. Germline V gives CDR1 KGHSH, CDR2 LQKENI. CDR3 protein: CASSPAGGSYNEQFF. In DNA, the CDR3 is TGTGCCAGCTCACCAGCGGGGGGGTCCTACAATGAGCAGTTCTTC.

The rearrangement joins TRBV27 to TRBJ1-2; TRBD1 aligns across 7 bases. The J segment lost 7 bases and the V segment lost 6 bases, leaving 8 bases of the junction unmatched. CDR1 is MNHEY and CDR2 is SMNVEV in the germline V gene (reference sequence). The CDR3 loop spans 13 amino acids. In nucleotides, the CDR3 is TGTGCCAGCAGCCCTGACAGGGCCCGTGGCTACACCTTC. This codes for CASSPDRARGYTF.

This sequence joins TRBV5-1 and TRBJ1-4, with D possibly matching TRBD1 (6 bases). CDR3 length: 13 residues. Germline CDR1 is SGHRS and CDR2 is YFSETQ. Trimming removed 2 bases from V and 8 bases from J, with 10 bases in between. CDR3 sequence: CASSLQGGEKLFF. CDR3 in DNA: TGCGCCAGCAGCTTACAGGGAGGCGAAAAACTGTTTTTT.

The chain joins TRBV28 to TRBJ1-2; a possible D gene is TRBD1 (5 bases). Trimming shortened V by 2 bases and J by 5 bases, and 12 bases separated the two germline ends. Germline loops: CDR1 MDHEN, CDR2 SYDVKM. The CDR3 totals 14 residues. CDR3 DNA sequence: TGTGCCAGCAGTTTAGAGGGGACGGATTATGGCTACACCTTC. Translating gives CASSLEGTDYGYTF.

This clone has a handful of counts. The gene calls are TRBV6-5 and TRBJ1-5; 10 bases map to TRBD1. The J segment lost 1 base and the V segment lost 6 bases, leaving 3 bases of the junction unmatched. The CDR3 sequence is 15 residues long. Per germline, CDR1 MNHEY and CDR2 SVGAGI. The CDR3 DNA is TGTGCCAGCAGCAAGGGACAGGGGAGCAATCAGCCCCAGCATTTT. It translates to CASSKGQGSNQPQHF.

This chain connects TRBV19 to TRBJ1-3; D is unclear. CDR1 LNHDA and CDR2 SQIVND come from the germline V gene (reference sequence). The CDR3 has 13 amino acids. The germline V and J ends were trimmed by 4 bases and 4 bases, with 8 bases remaining between them. This chain's CDR3 is CASSRISGNTIYF. CDR3 nucleotide sequence: TGTGCCAGTAGTAGGATCTCCGGAAACACCATATATTTT.

The rearrangement joins TRBV5-4 to TRBJ2-1; unclear D gene. The length of the CDR3 is 14 residues. V was pared by 3 bases and J by 0 bases, with 7 bases between. Looked up from germline, CDR1 is SGHNT and CDR2 is YYREEE (reference sequence). The CDR3 loop reads CASSYDHSYNEQFF. The CDR3 region has the DNA TGTGCCAGCAGCTATGATCACTCCTACAATGAGCAGTTCTTC.

This clone was observed a few times. The rearrangement joins TRBV7-9 to TRBJ1-1; D gene ambiguous. Germline V gene lookup returns CDR1 SEHNR and CDR2 FQNEAQ (reference sequence). CDR3 length: 13 residues. Trimming removed 2 bases at V and 1 base at J, with 5 bases between. The DNA of the CDR3 is TGTGCCAGCAGCTTATTTCCGAACACTGAAGCTTTCTTT. Translation gives CASSLFPNTEAFF.

The chain combines TRBV11-2 with TRBJ2-7, with 7 bases lining up with TRBD1. The CDR3 is 15 residues long. CDR1 is SGHAT and CDR2 is FQNNGV in the germline V gene. V gave up 5 bases and J gave up 5 bases; unmatched junction bases: 12. The CDR3 DNA is TGTGCCAGCAGCGCTCCCTTACAGGGGCACCACGAGCAGTACTTC. Its protein is CASSAPLQGHHEQYF.

The chain employs TRBV4-1 and TRBJ1-3, with a tentative D call TRBD1 (6 bases). Germline assignment: CDR1 MGHRA and CDR2 YSYEKL. The V and J ends lost 2 bases and 2 bases respectively, with 13 bases between them. The CDR3 totals 16 residues. This CDR3 is CASSQQPGTTGNTIYF. The DNA of the CDR3 is TGCGCCAGCAGCCAACAACCCGGGACAACTGGAAACACCATATATTTT.